This T cell receptor (beta chain) emerged from a study of T cells in localized non-small cell lung cancer. Clones were read by immunoSEQ multiplex PCR, and TCRdb kept only the in-frame ones, dropping some. The sample lists fewer than 7,000 clones; about 40% were seen once. V was clipped by 1 base and J by 5 bases, with 6 bases between them. Per germline, CDR1 KGHSH and CDR2 LQKENI. The CDR3 is 13 amino acids. The clonotype originates from a male donor at least 60 years old with stage I squamous cell lung carcinoma. V usage is TRBV18 and J usage is TRBJ1-5; no clear D gene. Here the sequenced sample was lung tumor tissue, taken before any cancer treatment. The CDR3 DNA is TGTGCCAGCTCACCACAGGTCGATCAGCCCCAGCATTTT. Protein sequence: CASSPQVDQPQHF. The whole variable domain, filled in from reference TRBV18 and TRBJ1-5, reads NAGVMQNPRHLVRRRGQEARLRCSPMKGHSHVYWYRQLPEEGLKFMVYLQKENIIDESGMPKERFSAEFPKEGPSILRIQQVVRGDSAAYFCASSPQVDQPQHFGDGTRLSIL.